This TCR beta chain originates from a study of cytotoxic CD8 clonotypes in ibrutinib-treated CLL. Across the whole study: Included were 11 to 12 relapsed/refractory and approximately 15 treatment-naive patients, of whom 17 were IGHV unmutated. Study-level points and caveats: Upon ibrutinib response clonality rose, and upon progression it fell back toward baseline.

The CDR3 spans 16 residues. Germline V gene sequence: CDR1 SGDLS, CDR2 YYNGEE. J gave up 5 bases and V 2 bases, and 7 bases lay outside the gene matches. On this clone: Its matching antigen is unknown.

TCR beta library input comprised around 2 micrograms of genomic DNA from cryopreserved PBMCs. The repertoire was sequenced with immunoSEQ multiplex PCR; TCRdb's copy has only in-frame clones and lacks some. The sample holds 120,000 to 150,000 clones, more than 85% seen once. The chain joins TRBV9 to TRBJ2-1, with 10 nucleotides matching TRBD2. The specimen comprised PBMCs, sampled after 12 months of ibrutinib treatment. The receptor's source is a human donor with chronic lymphocytic leukemia. This CDR3 is CASSVHLAGVNNEQFF. CDR3 nucleotide sequence: TGTGCCAGCAGCGTCCACCTAGCGGGAGTTAACAATGAGCAGTTCTTC.